This entry concerns a single T cell receptor beta chain. This sample was included in a study of blood T cell repertoires in COVID-19. Germline V gene sequence: CDR1 SNHLY, CDR2 FYNNEI. Trimming shortened V by 4 bases and J by 7 bases, and 13 bases separated the two germline ends. The CDR3 has 13 residues. Libraries were prepared by immunoSEQ multiplex PCR; TCRdb keeps only in-frame clonotypes and omits some of them. Of around 190,000 clones listed, roughly 88% were seen once; the top ten hold 13%. The rearrangement uses TRBV2 and TRBJ1-2, with D perhaps matching TRBD1 (5 bases). The source is a human donor in a cohort sampled during active COVID-19. What was sequenced was peripheral blood. CDR3 bases: TGTGCCAGCAGTGCGCAGGGAACTCGTGGCTACACCTTC. Its protein product is CASSAQGTRGYTF. Supplemented by reference TRBV2 and TRBJ1-2, the full variable domain reads EPEVTQTPSHQVTQMGQEVILRCVPISNHLYFYWYRQILGQKVEFLVSFYNNEISEKSEIFDDQFSVERPDGSNFTLKIRSTKLEDSAMYFCASSAQGTRGYTFGSGTRLTVV.